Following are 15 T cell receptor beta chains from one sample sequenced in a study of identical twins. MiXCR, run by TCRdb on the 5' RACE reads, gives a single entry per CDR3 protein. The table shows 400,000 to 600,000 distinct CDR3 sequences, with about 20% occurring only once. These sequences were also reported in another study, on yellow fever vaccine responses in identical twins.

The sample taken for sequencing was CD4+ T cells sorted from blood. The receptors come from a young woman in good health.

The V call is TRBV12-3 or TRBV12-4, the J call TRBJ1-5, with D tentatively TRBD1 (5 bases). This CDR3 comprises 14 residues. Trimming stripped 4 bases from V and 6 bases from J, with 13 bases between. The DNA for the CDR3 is TGTGCCAGCAGTTCGCAGGGTTGGGGTCAGCCCCAGCATTTT. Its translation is CASSSQGWGQPQHF.

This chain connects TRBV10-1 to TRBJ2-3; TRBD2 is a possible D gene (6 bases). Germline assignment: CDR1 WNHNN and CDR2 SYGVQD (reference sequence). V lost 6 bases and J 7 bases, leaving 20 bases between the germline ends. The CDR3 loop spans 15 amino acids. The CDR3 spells CASSPSVGSSNTQYF. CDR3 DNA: TGCGCCAGCAGCCCTTCGGTCGGGAGTTCAAATACGCAGTATTTT.

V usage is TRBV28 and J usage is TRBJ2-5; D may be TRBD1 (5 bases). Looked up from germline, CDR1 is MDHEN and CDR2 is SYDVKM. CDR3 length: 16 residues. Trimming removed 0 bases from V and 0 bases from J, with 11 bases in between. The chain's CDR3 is CASSLWLARDQETQYF. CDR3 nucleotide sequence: TGTGCCAGCAGTTTATGGTTGGCCAGGGACCAAGAGACCCAGTACTTC.

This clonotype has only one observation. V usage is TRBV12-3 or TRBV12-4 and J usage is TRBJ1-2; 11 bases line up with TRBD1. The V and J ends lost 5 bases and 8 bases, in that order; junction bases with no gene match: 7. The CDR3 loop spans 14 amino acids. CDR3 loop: CASSQDRGRLGYTF. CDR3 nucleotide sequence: TGTGCCAGCAGTCAGGACAGGGGGCGACTGGGCTACACCTTC.

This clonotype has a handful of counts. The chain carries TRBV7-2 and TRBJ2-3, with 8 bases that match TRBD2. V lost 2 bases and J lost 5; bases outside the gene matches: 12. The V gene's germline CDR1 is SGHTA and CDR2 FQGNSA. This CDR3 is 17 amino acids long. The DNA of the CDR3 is TGTGCCAGCAGCTTAATACCGGTCGGGGGGGGCCAAGATACGCAGTATTTT. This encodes CASSLIPVGGGQDTQYF.

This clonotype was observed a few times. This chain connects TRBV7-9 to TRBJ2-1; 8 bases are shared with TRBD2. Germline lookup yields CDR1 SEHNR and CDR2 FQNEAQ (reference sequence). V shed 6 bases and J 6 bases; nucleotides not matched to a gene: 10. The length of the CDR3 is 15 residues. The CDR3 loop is CASRKSGSVANEQFF. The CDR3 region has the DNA TGTGCCAGCAGAAAAAGCGGGAGTGTCGCCAATGAGCAGTTCTTC.

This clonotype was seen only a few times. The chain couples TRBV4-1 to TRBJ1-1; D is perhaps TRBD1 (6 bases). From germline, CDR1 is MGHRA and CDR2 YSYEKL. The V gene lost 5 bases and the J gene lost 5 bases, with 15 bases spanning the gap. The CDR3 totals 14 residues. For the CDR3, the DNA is TGCGCCAGCAGCAGAAACAGGGATTTGACTGAAGCTTTCTTT. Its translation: CASSRNRDLTEAFF.

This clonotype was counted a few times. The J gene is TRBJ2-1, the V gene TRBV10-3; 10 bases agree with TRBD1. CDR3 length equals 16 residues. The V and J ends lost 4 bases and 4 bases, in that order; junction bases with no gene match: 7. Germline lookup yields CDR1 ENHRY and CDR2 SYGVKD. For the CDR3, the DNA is TGTGCCATCAGTGCGACTGGGACAGGGGAATACAATGAGCAGTTCTTC. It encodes CAISATGTGEYNEQFF.

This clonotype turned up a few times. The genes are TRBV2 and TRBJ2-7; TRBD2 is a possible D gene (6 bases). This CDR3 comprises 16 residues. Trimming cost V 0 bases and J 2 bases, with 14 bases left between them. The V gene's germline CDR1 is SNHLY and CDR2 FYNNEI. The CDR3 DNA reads TGTGCCAGCAGTGAAGCGCGGCGGGGAGCCACCTACGAGCAGTACTTC. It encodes CASSEARRGATYEQYF.

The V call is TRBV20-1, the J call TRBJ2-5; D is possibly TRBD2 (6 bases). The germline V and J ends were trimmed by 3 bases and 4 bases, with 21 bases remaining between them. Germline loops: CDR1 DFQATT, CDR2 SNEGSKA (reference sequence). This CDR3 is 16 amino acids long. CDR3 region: CSASPLGTGVVETQYF. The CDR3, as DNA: TGCAGTGCTAGCCCTCTAGGGACGGGAGTGGTAGAGACCCAGTACTTC.

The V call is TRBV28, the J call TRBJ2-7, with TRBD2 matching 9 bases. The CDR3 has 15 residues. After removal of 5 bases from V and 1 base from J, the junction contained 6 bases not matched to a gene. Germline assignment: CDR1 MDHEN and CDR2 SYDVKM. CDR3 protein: CASSTIAGVSYEQYF. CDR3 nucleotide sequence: TGTGCCAGCAGTACGATAGCGGGAGTATCCTACGAGCAGTACTTC.

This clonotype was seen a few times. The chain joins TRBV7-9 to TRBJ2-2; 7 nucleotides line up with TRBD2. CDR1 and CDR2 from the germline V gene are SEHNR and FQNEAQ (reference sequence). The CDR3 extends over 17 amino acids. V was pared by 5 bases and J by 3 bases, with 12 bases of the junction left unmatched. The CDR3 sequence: CASSPRLGGVDTGELFF. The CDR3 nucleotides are TGTGCCAGCAGCCCCCGGCTTGGGGGGGTCGACACCGGGGAGCTGTTTTTT. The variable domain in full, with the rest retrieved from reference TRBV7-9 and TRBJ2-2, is DTGVSQNPRHKITKRGQNVTFRCDPISEHNRLYWYRQTLGQGPEFLTYFQNEAQLEKSRLLSDRFSAERPKGSFSTLEIQRTEQGDSAMYLCASSPRLGGVDTGELFFGEGSRLTVL.

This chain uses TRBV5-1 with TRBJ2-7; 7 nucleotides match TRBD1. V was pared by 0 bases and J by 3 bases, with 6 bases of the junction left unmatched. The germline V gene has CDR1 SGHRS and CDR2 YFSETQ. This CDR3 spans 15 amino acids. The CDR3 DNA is TGCGCCAGCAGCTTGGGGGGACAGTCCCTCTACGAGCAGTACTTC. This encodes CASSLGGQSLYEQYF.

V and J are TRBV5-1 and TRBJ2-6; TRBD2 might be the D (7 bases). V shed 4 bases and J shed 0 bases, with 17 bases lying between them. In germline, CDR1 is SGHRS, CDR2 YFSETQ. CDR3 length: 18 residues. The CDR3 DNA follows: TGCGCCAGCAGCGGGAGGTCGGGGGGCTCCTCTGGGGCCAACGTCCTGACTTTC. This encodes CASSGRSGGSSGANVLTF.

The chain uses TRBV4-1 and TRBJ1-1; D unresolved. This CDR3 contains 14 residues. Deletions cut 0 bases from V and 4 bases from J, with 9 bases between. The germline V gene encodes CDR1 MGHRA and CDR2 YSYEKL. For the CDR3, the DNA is TGCGCCAGCAGCCAAGAGGTGCTCACCACTGAAGCTTTCTTT. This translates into CASSQEVLTTEAFF.